This T cell receptor beta chain was sequenced in a study of T cell responses to AZD1222 COVID-19 vaccine. Study in general: Pooled together were second doses at about 4 or about 12 weeks. Points from the study as a whole: It was only a handful of AZD1222 recipients who were seropositive at baseline. The repertoires were collected only after the peak T cell response. Spike-specific TCR depth and breadth grew after two AZD1222 doses.

Points on this clone: Antigen: not known.

The method was immunoSEQ multiplex PCR; TCRdb's version includes in-frame clones alone and lacks a portion of them. The repertoire holds approximately 110,000 clones, with roughly nine tenths as singletons. The germline CDR1 and CDR2 sequences are SGHRS and YFSETQ. With 2 bases removed from V and 0 bases from J, the gap between germline ends came to 11 bases. The CDR3 is 16 residues long. Sequencing used peripheral blood, obtained on day 0 of AZD1222 vaccination. The J gene is TRBJ1-4, the V gene TRBV5-1; no clear D. The source is an adult in good health. The CDR3 DNA is TGCGCCAGCAGCTTCGGAGTTTCTACAACTAATGAAAAACTGTTTTTT. This encodes CASSFGVSTTNEKLFF. Based on the CDR3 plus reference TRBV5-1 and TRBJ1-4, the full variable domain is KAGVTQTPRYLIKTRGQQVTLSCSPISGHRSVSWYQQTPGQGLQFLFEYFSETQRNKGNFPGRFSGRQFSNSRSEMNVSTLELGDSALYLCASSFGVSTTNEKLFFGSGTQLSVL.